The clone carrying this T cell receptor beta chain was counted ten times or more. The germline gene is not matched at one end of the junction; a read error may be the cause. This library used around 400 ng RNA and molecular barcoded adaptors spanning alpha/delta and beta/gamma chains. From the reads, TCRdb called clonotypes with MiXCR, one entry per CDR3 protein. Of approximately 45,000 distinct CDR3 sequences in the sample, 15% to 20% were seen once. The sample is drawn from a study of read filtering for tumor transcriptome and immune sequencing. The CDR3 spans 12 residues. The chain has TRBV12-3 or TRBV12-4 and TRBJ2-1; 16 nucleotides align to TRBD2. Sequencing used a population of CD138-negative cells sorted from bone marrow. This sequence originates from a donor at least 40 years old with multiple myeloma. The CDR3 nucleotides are TGTGCCAGCAGGGGACTAGCGGGAGGGCATCACTTC. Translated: CASRGLAGGHHF.